This TCR beta chain was recorded in a study of PD-1 blockade in classical Hodgkin lymphoma. CDR1 and CDR2 from the germline V gene are SGHTA and FQGNSA. Trimming removed 5 bases from V and 4 bases from J; junction bases left unmatched: 5. The CDR3 loop spans 14 amino acids. Regarding the study as a whole: The baseline diversity of complete responders showed similarity to that of newly diagnosed patients. When set against healthy donors, newly diagnosed patients were reported to show lower baseline TCR diversity. Researchers reported that CD4+ TCR diversity, though not CD8+, rose significantly by C4D1.

The table lists this clone with a count of one. Its matching antigen is unknown. Time point reported: cycle 4 day 1 (C4D1), after more than 5 weeks of nivolumab. Relapse after autologous stem cell transplantation occurred in every patient, and brentuximab vedotin exposure varied. Produced via immunoSEQ multiplex PCR; TCRdb's table is partial and in-frame only. The sample holds roughly 90,000 clones, under 85% seen once. The sequence came from a human donor with classical Hodgkin lymphoma. Sample: peripheral blood mononuclear cells (PBMCs), taken before the fourth cycle of nivolumab. The chain employs TRBV7-2 and TRBJ2-7; 10 nucleotides line up with TRBD1. CDR3 coding DNA: TGTGCCAGCAGCCTGGGACAGGGGTTTTACGAGCAGTACTTC. Translated: CASSLGQGFYEQYF. Based on the CDR3 plus reference TRBV7-2 and TRBJ2-7, the full variable domain is GAGVSQSPSNKVTEKGKDVELRCDPISGHTALYWYRQSLGQGLEFLIYFQGNSAPDKSGLPSDRFSAERTGGSVSTLTIQRTQQEDSAVYLCASSLGQGFYEQYFGPGTRLTVT.